This TCR beta chain was retrieved from a study of shared clonotypes between healthy human individuals. Naivety among CD8 cells was defined by CD45RO negativity and positive CCR7 selection, thereby excluding terminally differentiated effector memory CD45RA+ cells. Assay used: immunoSEQ multiplex PCR; TCRdb lists only in-frame clones, some missing. This repertoire shows around 1.9 million clones, roughly 95% found once; its top ten account for over 1.5%. The germline V gene has CDR1 MNHNY and CDR2 SVGAGI (reference sequence). Between the trimmed V and J ends, which lost 7 bases and 10 bases, there was a span of 10 bases. This CDR3 comprises 10 residues.

This chain links TRBV6-6 with TRBJ1-1; D remains unclear. The source material was naive CD8+ T cells from PBMCs. This receptor was identified in a man aged 18 to 29 in good health. Some clones in this sample may be carry-over from other donors' samples. CDR3 sequence (DNA): TGTGCCAGCATACAGACAATAGCTTTCTTT. Translation gives CASIQTIAFF.